This T cell receptor (beta chain) originates from a study of tumor and adjacent non-tumor tissue in lung cancer. Study overall: The patients, 10 to 11 men and 5 women, were roughly 30 to 76 with stage I to III disease.

Three rounds of nested PCR, following a modified ARM-PCR protocol, produced the TCRbeta library. Each CDR3 protein is one row after TCRdb ran MiXCR on the multiplex PCR reads. In the table there are approximately 120,000 distinct CDR3 sequences, approximately 71% of which are singletons. The CDR3 is made up of 15 amino acids. Germline CDR1 reads SQVTM; CDR2 reads ANQGSEA. Concerning this clonotype: This could be a read error, since a much larger clone is one nucleotide away.

The template was RNA from unsorted bulk tissue. Donors were chemotherapy-naive, newly diagnosed lung cancer surgical patients in China, August–late 2014. Input material: lung tumor tissue. The sequence came from a woman aged 55-70 years with non-small cell lung cancer. The chain joins TRBV29-1 to TRBJ1-3; unclear D gene. Here the CDR3 DNA reads TGCAGCGTTGTGCTACCTGGGTTCTCTGGAAACACCACATATTTT. It codes for CSVVLPGFSGNTTYF.